This T cell receptor (beta chain) came from a study of identifying expanded T cells in peripheral blood. Whole-study results and caveats: About 1.3 clones differed between technical replicates, versus about 16 and 19 over time. Clone count variance between roughly 2-week samples rose with total template count.

As regards this clone: No antigen is known for it.

The data were produced by immunoSEQ multiplex PCR, yet TCRdb's version contains in-frame clones alone and is incomplete. The table shows some 76,000 clones, with 90% occurring only once. CDR1 is SGHDN and CDR2 is FVKESK in the germline V gene. CDR3 length: 16 amino acids. Losses at the gene ends were 1 base for V and 3 bases for J; bases not matched to a gene: 6. During the collection period, no donor immune events like infections were recorded. The sequenced sample consisted of blood. The origin of this receptor is a person between 18 and 69 years old in good health. The V call is TRBV14, the J call TRBJ2-3; 8 positions match TRBD1. DNA of the CDR3: TGTGCCAGCAGCCAAGGATCCAGGGGGCTGACAGATACGCAGTATTTT. Protein product: CASSQGSRGLTDTQYF.